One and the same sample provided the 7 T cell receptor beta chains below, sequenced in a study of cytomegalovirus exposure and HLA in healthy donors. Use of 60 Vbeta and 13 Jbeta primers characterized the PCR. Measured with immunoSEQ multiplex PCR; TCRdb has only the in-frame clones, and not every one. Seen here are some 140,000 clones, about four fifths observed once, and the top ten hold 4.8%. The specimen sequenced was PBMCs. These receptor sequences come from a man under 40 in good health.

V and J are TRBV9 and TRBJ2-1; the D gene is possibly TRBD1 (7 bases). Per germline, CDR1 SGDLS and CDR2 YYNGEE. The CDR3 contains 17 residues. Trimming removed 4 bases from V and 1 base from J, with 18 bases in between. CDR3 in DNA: TGTGCCAGCAGCCCCGGACTAAGACAGGGATCCTACAATGAGCAGTTCTTC. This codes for CASSPGLRQGSYNEQFF.

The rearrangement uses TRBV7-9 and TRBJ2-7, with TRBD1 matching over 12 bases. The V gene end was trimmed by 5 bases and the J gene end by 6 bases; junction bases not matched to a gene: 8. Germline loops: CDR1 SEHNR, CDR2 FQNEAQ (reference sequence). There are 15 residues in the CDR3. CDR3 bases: TGTGCCAGCAGCGATACCGGGACAGGGGGCCGCGAGCAGTACTTC. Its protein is CASSDTGTGGREQYF.

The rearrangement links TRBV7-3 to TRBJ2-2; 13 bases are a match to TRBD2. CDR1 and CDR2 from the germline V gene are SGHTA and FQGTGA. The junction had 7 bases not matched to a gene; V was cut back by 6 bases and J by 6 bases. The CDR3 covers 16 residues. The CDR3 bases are TGTGCCAGCAGACGGAGGACTAGCGGGAGCTCCGGGGAGCTGTTTTTT. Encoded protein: CASRRRTSGSSGELFF.

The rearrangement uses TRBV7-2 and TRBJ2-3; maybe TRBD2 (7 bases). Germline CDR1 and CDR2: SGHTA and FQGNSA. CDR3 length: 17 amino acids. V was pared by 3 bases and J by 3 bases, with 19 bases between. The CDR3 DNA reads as TGTGCCAGCAGCTTTCCCGGGGGGCGGCGTGGGACAGATACGCAGTATTTT. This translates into CASSFPGGRRGTDTQYF.

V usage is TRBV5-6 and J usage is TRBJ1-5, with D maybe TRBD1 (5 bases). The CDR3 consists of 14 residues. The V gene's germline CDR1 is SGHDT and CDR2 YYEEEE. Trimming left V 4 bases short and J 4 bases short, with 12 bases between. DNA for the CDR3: TGTGCCAGCAGCCAGACAGCCAAGAATCAGCCCCAGCATTTT. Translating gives CASSQTAKNQPQHF. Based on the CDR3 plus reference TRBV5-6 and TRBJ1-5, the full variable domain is DAGVTQSPTHLIKTRGQQVTLRCSPKSGHDTVSWYQQALGQGPQFIFQYYEEEERQRGNFPDRFSGHQFPNYSSELNVNALLLGDSALYLCASSQTAKNQPQHFGDGTRLSIL.

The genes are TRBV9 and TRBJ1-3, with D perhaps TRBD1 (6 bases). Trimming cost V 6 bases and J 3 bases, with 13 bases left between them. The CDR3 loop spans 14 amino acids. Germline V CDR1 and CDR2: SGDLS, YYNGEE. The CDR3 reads CASTKQGYGNTIYF. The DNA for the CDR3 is TGTGCCAGCACCAAACAGGGATATGGAAACACCATATATTTT. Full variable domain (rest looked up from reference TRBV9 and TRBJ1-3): DSGVTQTPKHLITATGQRVTLRCSPRSGDLSVYWYQQSLDQGLQFLIQYYNGEERAKGNILERFSAQQFPDLHSELNLSSLELGDSALYFCASTKQGYGNTIYFGEGSWLTVV.

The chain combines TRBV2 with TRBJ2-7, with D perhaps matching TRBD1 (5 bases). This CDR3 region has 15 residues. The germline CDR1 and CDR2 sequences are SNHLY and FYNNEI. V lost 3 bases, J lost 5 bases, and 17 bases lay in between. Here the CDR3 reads CASSDGDSTGNEQYF. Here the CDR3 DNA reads TGTGCCAGCAGTGACGGAGACAGCACTGGAAACGAGCAGTACTTC.